The TCR beta chain described here comes from a study of shared clonotypes between healthy human individuals. Findings and caveats of the study: An anticipated effect of sequencing depth on clonotype sharing among donors was recognized. Generation probabilities were higher for clonotypes shared across all four sorted-subset donors than for unshared ones.

V gave up 5 bases and J gave up 4 bases, with 7 bases separating them. CDR3 length equals 11 residues. In germline, CDR1 is SGHNT, CDR2 YYREEE (reference sequence). CD8 cells classed as naive were CD45RO-negative and positively selected for CCR7, excluding terminally differentiated effector memory CD45RA+ cells. All the donors were Caucasian adults who lived in Nashville, Tennessee. A remark on this clone: No antigen is known for it.

The assay was immunoSEQ multiplex PCR, and TCRdb's table has in-frame clones only and misses some. The sample lists some 800,000 clones, approximately 92% occurring once. The sequence derives from a man between 25 and 39 years old in good health. This chain connects TRBV5-4 to TRBJ2-7; D gene ambiguous. The sample consisted of naive CD8+ T cells sorted from blood. CDR3 residues: CASSAEYEQYF. Written as DNA, the CDR3 is TGTGCCAGCAGTGCCGAATACGAGCAGTACTTC. The full variable domain, completed using reference TRBV5-4 and TRBJ2-7, is ETGVTQSPTHLIKTRGQQVTLRCSSQSGHNTVSWYQQALGQGPQFIFQYYREEENGRGNFPPRFSGLQFPNYSSELNVNALELDDSALYLCASSAEYEQYFGPGTRLTVT.